The clone carrying this T cell receptor (beta chain) showed up many times. The entry originates in a study of patients with pleural tuberculosis. This CDR3 has 12 amino acids. V lost 3 bases and J lost 1, with 3 bases in between. Germline-derived CDR1 and CDR2 are MNHEY and SVGEGT. TCRdb passed the reads through MiXCR, listing each CDR3 protein once. In the table there are about 50,000 distinct CDR3 sequences, about 7.3% of which are singletons. The receptor was isolated from a human donor with pleural tuberculosis. This sequence joins TRBV6-2 or TRBV6-3 and TRBJ2-5; the D is unclear. The CDR3, as DNA: TGTGCCAGCAGTTATCTCCAAGAGACCCAGTACTTC. This translates into CASSYLQETQYF.